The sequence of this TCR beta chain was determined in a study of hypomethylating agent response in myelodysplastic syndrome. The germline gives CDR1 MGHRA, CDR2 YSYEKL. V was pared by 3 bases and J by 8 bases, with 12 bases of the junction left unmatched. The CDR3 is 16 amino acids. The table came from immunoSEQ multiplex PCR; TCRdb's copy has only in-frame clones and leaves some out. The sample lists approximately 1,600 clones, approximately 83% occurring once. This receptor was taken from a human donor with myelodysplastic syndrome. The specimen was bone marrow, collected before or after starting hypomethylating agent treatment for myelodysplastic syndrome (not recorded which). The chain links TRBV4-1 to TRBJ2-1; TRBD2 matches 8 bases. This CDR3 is CASSHGTSGGADEQFF. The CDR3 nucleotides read TGCGCCAGCAGCCACGGTACTAGCGGCGGGGCCGATGAGCAGTTCTTC.